A selection of T cell receptor beta chains follows, all from one sample in a study of blood T cell repertoires in COVID-19. Libraries were prepared by immunoSEQ multiplex PCR; TCRdb keeps only in-frame clonotypes and omits some of them. The sample lists under 250,000 clones; around 91% were seen once. Sequenced material: peripheral blood. The receptor source for this set is a woman between 40 and 50 years old with acute or convalescent COVID-19. Each CDR3 is given with its conserved first and last residue. A D gene is named only where the DNA matches it firmly. Rows may omit the clone size; those that give it use once, few, many or a size class.

v_gene	j_gene	abundance	d_gene	CDR3nt	CDR3aa
TRBV10-3	TRBJ2-3	-	-	TGTGCCATCAGTGAGGGTGGGCCCACCTACACAGATACGCAGTATTTT	CAISEGGPTYTDTQYF
TRBV18	TRBJ1-3	-	TRBD1	TGTGCCAGCTCACCCGGGACAGGCTCTGGAAACACCATATATTTT	CASSPGTGSGNTIYF
TRBV5-5	TRBJ2-3	-	-	TGTGCCAGCAGCAGGGAAACTAGGTGGGGCACAGATACGCAGTATTTT	CASSRETRWGTDTQYF
TRBV6-5	TRBJ1-2	-	-	TGTGCCAGCAGTTACCTTACAGGGTCCCATGGCTACACCTTC	CASSYLTGSHGYTF
TRBV7-9	TRBJ1-1	-	-	TGTGCCAGCAGCTTACCTCTGAACACTGAAGCTTTCTTT	CASSLPLNTEAFF
TRBV5-1	TRBJ1-5	-	-	TGCGCCAGCAGCTTGGGGGAGTTCAATCAGCCCCAGCATTTT	CASSLGEFNQPQHF
TRBV4-1	TRBJ1-2	once	-	TGCGCCAGCAGCCATAAAAGCCAGGGACATTTCAACTATGGCTACACCTTC	CASSHKSQGHFNYGYTF
TRBV9	TRBJ2-1	-	TRBD1	TGTGCCAGCAGCGTGACAGGGGACCTGTTGGATGAGCAGTTCTTC	CASSVTGDLLDEQFF
TRBV9	TRBJ1-4	-	TRBD1	TGTGCCAGCAGCTCCGCAGGGGGGCTCGGTGAAAAACTGTTTTTT	CASSSAGGLGEKLFF
TRBV4-1	TRBJ1-1	-	-	TGCGCCAGCAGCCAAAACACAGGGAGAGGAGTTGACACTGAAGCTTTCTTT	CASSQNTGRGVDTEAFF
TRBV19	TRBJ2-6	-	-	TGTGCCAGCAGTAGAGGACAGAGTGGGGCCAACGTCCTGACTTTC	CASSRGQSGANVLTF
TRBV5-1	TRBJ1-2	-	TRBD1	TGCGCCAGCAGCTTGTCAATTAACGACAGGGCCCTGTTCTTC	CASSLSINDRALFF
TRBV3-1/TRBV3-2	TRBJ2-3	-	TRBD2	TGTGCCAGCAGCCGGGGCGGGGGGGCGTCAGATACGCAGTATTTT	CASSRGGGASDTQYF
TRBV6-5	TRBJ2-4	once	TRBD1	TGTGCCAGCAGACCGACAGGGGAGAGCATTCAGTACTTC	CASRPTGESIQYF
TRBV28	TRBJ1-1	-	TRBD1	TGTGCCAGCCAAGGGACAGGGAACTTTCGCGGAGCTTTCTTT	CASQGTGNFRGAFF
TRBV2	TRBJ1-5	-	TRBD1	TGTGCCAGCAGAAGGGGACAGGGGGCAAATCAGCCCCAGCATTTT	CASRRGQGANQPQHF
TRBV30	TRBJ1-5	-	TRBD1	TGTGCCTGGAGTCGACCTATGGCTGGGACAGGGGCCAATCAGCCCCAGCATTTT	CAWSRPMAGTGANQPQHF
TRBV19	TRBJ1-2	-	TRBD1	TGTGCCAGTAGGCTGGACAGGGGGTATGGCTACACCTTC	CASRLDRGYGYTF
TRBV5-1	TRBJ1-2	-	-	TGCGCCAGCAGCTTGCGGATCGGGAGTTATGGCTACACCTTC	CASSLRIGSYGYTF
TRBV2	TRBJ1-2	-	TRBD1	TGTGCCAGCACTCTGGAGGGGGCCTATGGCTACACCTTC	CASTLEGAYGYTF
TRBV19	TRBJ1-5	-	TRBD1	TGTGCCAGTAGCGTACAGGGGAATAGCAATCAGCCCCAGCATTTT	CASSVQGNSNQPQHF
TRBV19	TRBJ1-2	-	-	TGTGCCAGTCGACGGGACATCTATGGCTACACCTTC	CASRRDIYGYTF
TRBV4-1	TRBJ1-5	few	-	TGCGCCAGCAGCCATAGCAGCAATCAGCCCCAGCATTTT	CASSHSSNQPQHF
TRBV3-1/TRBV3-2	TRBJ1-2	-	-	TGTGCCAGCAGCCAAGATATGGGGAGTCCCTGGTCTGGCTACACCTTC	CASSQDMGSPWSGYTF
TRBV5-4	TRBJ1-1	-	TRBD1	TGTGCCAGCAGCTTGGTGGGACAGGGTTCGGGGGCTTTCTTT	CASSLVGQGSGAFF
TRBV5-1	TRBJ2-2	-	-	TGCGCCAGCAGGAGGGAGCGTACCTCCCTCACCGGGGAGCTGTTTTTT	CASRRERTSLTGELFF
TRBV10-3	TRBJ1-6	once	TRBD1	TGTGCCATCACCCCGGGACAGTATAATTCACCCCTCCACTTT	CAITPGQYNSPLHF
TRBV5-1	TRBJ1-6	-	-	TGCGCCAGCAGCTTGGGAACGGAGGGTAGTTCACCCCTCCACTTT	CASSLGTEGSSPLHF
TRBV9	TRBJ2-3	-	-	TGTGCCAGCAGCGTAGTTGGGGGGAGCTCCAAATACACAGATACGCAGTATTTT	CASSVVGGSSKYTDTQYF
TRBV19	TRBJ1-6	few	TRBD1	TGTGCCAGTAGTGTTACGGGACAGAGGAATTCACCCCTCCACTTT	CASSVTGQRNSPLHF
TRBV9	TRBJ1-2	-	TRBD1	TGTGCCAGCAGCGTTTCCATCCGGACAGGTAGTTATGGCTACACCTTC	CASSVSIRTGSYGYTF
TRBV24-1	TRBJ1-2	-	TRBD1	TGTGCCACCAGCGGGGGACAGGGAATATCCAGTGGCTACACCTTC	CATSGGQGISSGYTF
TRBV4-2	TRBJ1-2	-	TRBD1	TGTGCCAGCAGCCAGGATACAGGGGGTAGGGCCTATGGCTACACCTTC	CASSQDTGGRAYGYTF
TRBV11-3	TRBJ2-1	-	TRBD1	TGTGCCAGCAGCTTCACGGACAGGGGGGCGTATTCTGGATCCTACAATGAGCAGTTCTTC	CASSFTDRGAYSGSYNEQFF
TRBV2	TRBJ2-1	-	-	TGTGCCAGCAGCACGACGGGGAGGTATGAGCAGTTCTTC	CASSTTGRYEQFF